The clone carrying this TCR beta chain is termed medium-sized (0.01 to 0.1%). Distinct nucleotide sequences in the sample also encode this CDR3. The data derive from a study of graft-versus-host responses after intestinal transplantation. The CDR3 is 13 amino acids. Trimming pared 2 bases from V and 0 bases from J, leaving 7 bases between. In germline, CDR1 is SQVTM, CDR2 ANQGSEA. Broader study findings: Graft-donor T cell macrochimerism coincided with high graft-versus-host to host-versus-graft clonal ratios in allografts.

The assay was immunoSEQ multiplex PCR, and TCRdb's table has in-frame clones only and misses some. The sample records about 6,900 clones, roughly 25% being singletons. The sequencing used alloreactive CD4+ T cells from a mixed lymphocyte reaction culture, collected before transplantation. Subset here: CFSE-low proliferating T cells sorted from roughly 6-day pre-transplant mixed lymphocyte reaction (GvH or HvG direction). The origin of this receptor is a human patient who was an organ donor for intestinal transplantation. This sequence joins TRBV29-1 and TRBJ1-1; no firm D call. CDR3 sequence reads: CSVERVLNTEAFF. The CDR3 DNA follows: TGCAGCGTTGAACGGGTGCTGAACACTGAAGCTTTCTTT. Based on the CDR3 plus reference TRBV29-1 and TRBJ1-1, the full variable domain is SAVISQKPSRDICQRGTSLTIQCQVDSQVTMMFWYRQQPGQSLTLIATANQGSEATYESGFVIDKFPISRPNLTFSTLTVSNMSPEDSSIYLCSVERVLNTEAFFGQGTRLTVV.